This T cell receptor beta chain was identified in a study of blood T cell repertoires in COVID-19. Using immunoSEQ multiplex PCR, the repertoire was profiled, and TCRdb retains in-frame clones only, with some absent. The sample contains about 280,000 clones, around 80% of which appear only once. The CDR3 covers 16 residues. Sequencing input: PBMCs or T cells enriched from blood (not recorded which). This TCR derives from a man aged 40-50 years who had been exposed to COVID-19. This chain connects TRBV21-1 to TRBJ2-4; the table calls TRBD2, which could not be checked here. TRBV21-1 is a recognized pseudogene. The CDR3 nucleotides are TGTGCCAGCAGCAACGGGTACCGAGTAGCCAAAAACATTCAGTACTTC. Protein sequence: CASSNGYRVAKNIQYF.